The 28 T cell receptor beta chains listed next were all sequenced from one sample in a study of vaccination effects on CD4 cells after COVID-19. Repertoires were generated with immunoSEQ multiplex PCR, while TCRdb's copy carries only in-frame clones and drops some. The sample shows 70,000 to 95,000 clones, approximately 81% of them seen only once. These receptors have no known antigen. Sequencing followed a ViraFEST assay step that expanded antigen-specific CD4+ T cells with viral peptide pools. A roughly ten-day culture period preceded the isolation of CD4+ T cells. The sequences come from CD4+ T cells from PBMCs cultured with HCoV-229E spike peptides, collected before COVID-19 vaccination. The receptor source for this set is a human donor who received a COVID-19 vaccine.

The J gene is TRBJ2-2, the V gene TRBV10-3; D perhaps matches TRBD2 (6 bases). Trimming pared 2 bases from V and 7 bases from J, leaving 11 bases between. This CDR3 comprises 14 residues. CDR1 and CDR2 (germline): ENHRY, SYGVKD. The CDR3 loop is CAISEGGASGELFF. The CDR3 DNA sequence: TGTGCCATCAGTGAGGGAGGGGCGAGCGGGGAGCTGTTTTTT.

This clone was observed once. This chain uses TRBV6-5 with TRBJ2-7; TRBD1 matches 8 bases. V was clipped by 4 bases and J by 3 bases; unmatched bases: 8. Germline CDR1 reads MNHEY; CDR2 reads SVGAGI. This CDR3 region has 15 residues. The CDR3 nucleotides read TGTGCCAGCAGTTTAGGTCCCGGACAGGGCTACGAGCAGTACGTC. Amino acids: CASSLGPGQGYEQYV.

The chain combines TRBV29-1 with TRBJ1-2; weak D call: TRBD1 (6 bases). Trimming stripped 6 bases from V and 5 bases from J, with 16 bases between. The CDR3 runs to 13 residues. Looked up from germline, CDR1 is SQVTM and CDR2 is ANQGSEA. CDR3 protein: CSVPGTTPYGYTF. Written as DNA, the CDR3 is TGCAGCGTGCCGGGGACAACACCTTATGGCTACACCTTC.

The chain links TRBV30 to TRBJ1-5; perhaps TRBD1 as D (5 bases). This CDR3 is 14 amino acids long. V was cut by 2 bases and J by 6 bases, with 14 bases left in between. CDR1 and CDR2 from the germline V gene are GTSNPN and SVGIG (reference sequence). CDR3 protein: CAWSQGRESQPQHF. CDR3 nucleotide sequence: TGTGCCTGGAGTCAGGGTAGGGAGAGTCAGCCCCAGCATTTT.

This sequence joins TRBV5-1 and TRBJ1-3; D perhaps matches TRBD1 (5 bases). Germline V CDR1 and CDR2: SGHRS, YFSETQ. The CDR3 length is 16 residues. V lost 0 bases and J lost 0, with 10 bases in between. CDR3 nucleotide sequence: TGCGCCAGCAGCTTGGCCGGGGGGGGCTCTGGAAACACCATATATTTT. It specifies CASSLAGGGSGNTIYF.

In DNA, the CDR3 is TGTGCCAGCACCCGAATAGCGGGGGGGAGGACAGATACGCAGTATTTT. Translating it yields CASTRIAGGRTDTQYF. The chain links TRBV28 to TRBJ2-3; 11 bases are shared with TRBD2. The CDR3 is 16 amino acids. The J segment lost 3 bases and the V segment lost 7 bases, leaving 9 bases of the junction unmatched. CDR1 is MDHEN and CDR2 is SYDVKM in the germline V gene. Drawing the rest from reference TRBV28 and TRBJ2-3, the complete variable domain is DVKVTQSSRYLVKRTGEKVFLECVQDMDHENMFWYRQDPGLGLRLIYFSYDVKMKEKGDIPEGYSVSREKKERFSLILESASTNQTSMYLCASTRIAGGRTDTQYFGPGTRLTVL.

The chain combines TRBV19 with TRBJ2-3; 9 nucleotides line up with TRBD2. V lost 7 bases, J lost 7 bases, and 12 bases stayed unmatched. There are 15 residues in the CDR3. Germline assignment: CDR1 LNHDA and CDR2 SQIVND (reference sequence). The chain's CDR3 is CASTRGASGEYTQYF. Here the CDR3 DNA reads TGTGCCAGTACACGGGGGGCTAGCGGGGAGTATACGCAGTATTTT.

This clone was found a few times. At the DNA level, this CDR3 is encoded by other sequences in the same sample as well. This sequence joins TRBV3-1 (or the pseudogene TRBV3-2) and TRBJ1-5; D not resolved. Germline V gene data show CDR1 as LGHDT and CDR2 as YNNKEL (reference sequence). This CDR3 contains 13 residues. Trimming pared 0 bases from V and 5 bases from J, leaving 5 bases between. Here the CDR3 reads CASSQDRDQPQHF. The CDR3 DNA reads as TGTGCCAGCAGCCAAGACAGAGATCAGCCCCAGCATTTT.

This clone was detected only a few times. V usage is TRBV18 and J usage is TRBJ1-5, with D possibly TRBD1 on 5 matching bases. The V and J ends lost 3 bases and 3 bases respectively, with 12 bases between them. This CDR3 region has 15 residues. Germline V CDR1 and CDR2: KGHSH, LQKENI. The CDR3 DNA is TGTGCCAGCTCACCTCAGGGCCCGACCAATCAGCCCCAGCATTTT. As protein: CASSPQGPTNQPQHF.

CDR3 sequence reads: CASSGQGTGNTIYF. The CDR3 nucleotides are TGTGCCAGCAGCGGACAGGGGACTGGAAACACCATATATTTT. The rearrangement links TRBV25-1 to TRBJ1-3; 9 nucleotides line up with TRBD1. This CDR3 has 14 residues. V shed 6 bases and J 2 bases; nucleotides not matched to a gene: 2. Per germline, CDR1 MGHDK and CDR2 SYGVNS. The entire variable domain, with the rest obtained from reference TRBV25-1 and TRBJ1-3, is as follows: EADIYQTPRYLVIGTGKKITLECSQTMGHDKMYWYQQDPGMELHLIHYSYGVNSTEKGDLSSESTVSRIRTEHFPLTLESARPSHTSQYLCASSGQGTGNTIYFGEGSWLTVV.

This chain uses TRBV9 with TRBJ1-2; D may be TRBD1 (6 bases). V was cut by 4 bases and J by 7 bases, with 11 bases left in between. The CDR3 covers 12 residues. Germline CDR1 SGDLS, CDR2 YYNGEE. As DNA, the CDR3 is TGTGCCAGCAGCTCCAGACAGGCTGGCTACACCTTC. Its translation is CASSSRQAGYTF.

This clone was detected once. The rearrangement uses TRBV14 and TRBJ1-1; D not certain. Trimming cost V 5 bases and J 3 bases, with 19 bases left between them. Germline values: CDR1 SGHDN, CDR2 FVKESK. This CDR3 contains 16 residues. The CDR3 loop reads CASSSSRRLWDTEAFF. The DNA for the CDR3 is TGTGCCAGCAGCTCCTCCAGGCGTCTTTGGGACACTGAAGCTTTCTTT.

The chain joins TRBV11-2 to TRBJ2-2; 9 bases line up with TRBD2. V was pared by 0 bases and J by 6 bases, with 8 bases of the junction left unmatched. Germline CDR1 SGHAT, CDR2 FQNNGV. This CDR3 has 17 amino acids. CDR3 sequence reads: CASSLDHRRGGSGELFF. The CDR3 nucleotides read TGTGCCAGCAGCTTAGATCATCGGCGGGGGGGGTCCGGGGAGCTGTTTTTT.

This clone was seen a few times. This chain joins TRBV5-5 and TRBJ2-1; 8 nucleotides agree with TRBD2. The CDR3 runs to 16 residues. After removal of 3 bases from V and 1 base from J, the junction contained 6 bases not matched to a gene. The germline V gene encodes CDR1 SGHKS and CDR2 YYEKEE (reference sequence). The CDR3 DNA is TGTGCCAGCAGCTCAATAGCGGGGACTTCCTACAATGAGCAGTTCTTC. This sequence encodes CASSSIAGTSYNEQFF.

V and J are TRBV6-5 and TRBJ1-5; maybe TRBD1 (5 bases). The ends were cut back, 6 bases at V and 4 bases at J, with 13 bases in the middle. This CDR3 is built from 14 residues. Germline V CDR1 and CDR2: MNHEY, SVGAGI. Written as DNA, the CDR3 is TGTGCCAGCAGCCCGCGACAGCTGAATCAGCCCCAGCATTTT. Translation gives CASSPRQLNQPQHF.

The V gene is TRBV6-2 or TRBV6-3, the J gene TRBJ1-5, with no clear D. Looked up from germline, CDR1 is MNHEY and CDR2 is SVGEGT. The V and J ends lost 5 bases and 7 bases respectively, with 12 bases between them. CDR3 length: 13 residues. The CDR3 nucleotides read TGTGCCAGCAGTACGCCCTATGGCCAGCCCCAGCATTTT. This translates into CASSTPYGQPQHF.

The V call is TRBV6-2 or TRBV6-3, the J call TRBJ1-2, with 11 bases aligning to TRBD1. V lost 2 bases and J lost 4; bases outside the gene matches: 3. Germline CDR1 reads MNHEY; CDR2 reads SVGEGT. The CDR3 length is 15 residues. CDR3 loop: CASSYGGTGGYGYTF. CDR3 coding DNA: TGTGCCAGCAGTTACGGCGGGACAGGGGGCTATGGCTACACCTTC.

The chain recombines TRBV10-2 with TRBJ2-4, with D possibly being TRBD2 (5 bases). Germline CDR1 and CDR2: WSHSY and SAAADI. The CDR3 sequence is 13 residues long. Trimming pared 0 bases from V and 12 bases from J, leaving 12 bases between. The CDR3 region is CASSESMGSPQYF. The DNA of the CDR3 is TGCGCCAGCAGTGAGTCCATGGGGAGTCCTCAGTACTTC.

In this sample, this clone turned up once. The V and J genes are TRBV24-1 and TRBJ2-1; 7 bases are shared with TRBD2. J was trimmed by 2 bases and V by 6 bases; bases with no gene match: 6. Per the germline V gene, CDR1 is KGHDR and CDR2 is SFDVKD. This CDR3 contains 15 residues. CDR3 amino acids: CATSRGGYTYNEQFF. The CDR3 nucleotides are TGTGCCACCAGTAGGGGAGGGTATACCTACAATGAGCAGTTCTTC.

The chain recombines TRBV7-8 with TRBJ1-1, with a weak D call TRBD1 (6 bases). This CDR3 region has 15 residues. CDR1 is SGHVS, CDR2 FQNEAQ, per germline. Trimming took off 5 bases at V and 4 bases at J, with 17 bases between the two ends. The CDR3 DNA sequence: TGTGCCAGCAGCCCTCCCAGGGGAATGGGCACTGAAGCTTTCTTT. As protein: CASSPPRGMGTEAFF.

The chain recombines TRBV6-5 with TRBJ1-4; possible D gene TRBD1, 5 bases. This CDR3 has 14 amino acids. Germline V gene data show CDR1 as MNHEY and CDR2 as SVGAGI. The ends were cut back, 8 bases at V and 2 bases at J, with 12 bases in the middle. The CDR3 DNA sequence: TGTGCCAGCCGCCGGGACGTCACTAATGAAAAACTGTTTTTT. Protein: CASRRDVTNEKLFF.

J is TRBJ2-2 and V is TRBV5-4; D may be TRBD1 (5 bases). V was clipped by 4 bases and J by 1 base, with 14 bases between them. This CDR3 has 16 residues. Germline loops: CDR1 SGHNT, CDR2 YYREEE (reference sequence). CDR3 nucleotide sequence: TGTGCCAGCAGCCAATGGACAAGGGGGAACACCGGGGAGCTGTTTTTT. Encoded protein: CASSQWTRGNTGELFF.

The chain joins TRBV7-2 to TRBJ2-5, with no clear D. The CDR3 length is 13 residues. V lost 3 bases, J lost 5 bases, and 10 bases lay in between. Germline V lookup: CDR1 SGHTA, CDR2 FQGNSA. DNA of the CDR3: TGTGCCAGCAGCTTTTCCCGCCTGGAGACCCAGTACTTC. This sequence encodes CASSFSRLETQYF.

The genes are TRBV18 and TRBJ1-1; 7 positions agree with TRBD1. The CDR3 consists of 14 residues. The V gene's germline CDR1 is KGHSH and CDR2 LQKENI. V lost 4 bases, J lost 2 bases, and 4 bases stayed unmatched. CDR3 sequence reads: CASSQTGQNTEAFF. Here the CDR3 DNA reads TGTGCCAGCTCACAGACAGGGCAAAACACTGAAGCTTTCTTT.

This chain's CDR3 is CASSYQGTETQYF. CDR3 nucleotides: TGCGCCAGCAGCTACCAGGGGACCGAGACCCAGTACTTC. V and J are TRBV5-1 and TRBJ2-5; D may be TRBD1 (6 bases). The CDR3 covers 13 residues. V was clipped by 3 bases and J by 5 bases, with 11 bases between them. In germline, CDR1 is SGHRS, CDR2 YFSETQ.

The V and J genes are TRBV5-4 and TRBJ1-1; D might be TRBD1 (6 bases). Germline V CDR1 and CDR2: SGHNT, YYREEE (reference sequence). The ends were cut back, 0 bases at V and 1 base at J, with 13 bases in the middle. CDR3 size: 16 residues. The CDR3 loop reads CASSLDLGAANTEAFF. As DNA, the CDR3 is TGTGCCAGCAGCTTGGATTTGGGGGCAGCGAACACTGAAGCTTTCTTT.

This chain joins TRBV12-5 and TRBJ2-5; the match to TRBD2 covers 7 bases. V trimming: 1 base; J trimming: 4 bases; junction bases outside the gene matches: 6. The CDR3 spans 15 residues. Germline assignment: CDR1 LGHNT and CDR2 FRNRAP. CDR3 residues: CASGLAVAGTETQYF. Here the CDR3 DNA reads TGTGCTAGTGGTTTGGCCGTAGCGGGTACAGAGACCCAGTACTTC.

This clone was seen only a few times. The chain employs TRBV30 and TRBJ1-2, with 7 bases aligning to TRBD1. The V segment lost 3 bases and the J segment 6 bases; nucleotides outside the gene matches: 4. The CDR3 is 12 amino acids. Germline CDR1 reads GTSNPN; CDR2 reads SVGIG (reference sequence). The CDR3 DNA sequence: TGTGCCTGGAGGCGACAGGGTAATGGCTACACCTTC. Translation: CAWRRQGNGYTF.